This is a list of T cell receptor beta chains from one sample in a study of early T cells in non-severe SARS-CoV-2 infection. TCRdb passed the 5' RACE reads through MiXCR, listing each CDR3 protein once. The data show roughly 65,000 distinct CDR3 sequences, with roughly 10% seen just once and roughly 6% held by the top ten. Material: whole blood. The receptors were gathered from an adult who was a healthcare worker with PCR-confirmed SARS-CoV-2 infection or an uninfected control (not recorded which). Both conserved end residues are part of each CDR3. A D gene is named only where the DNA matches it firmly. Some rows have no size entry. The others give once, few or many, or a class for an expanded clone.

clone_size j_call v_call d_call cdr3_aa cdr3_nt
NA TRBJ2-7 TRBV2 TRBD2 CASSVNSGVFYEQYF TGTGCCAGCAGTGTGAATAGCGGGGTTTTCTACGAGCAGTACTTC
many TRBJ2-5 TRBV7-2 NA CASSGGPGGAKTQYF TGTGCCAGCAGCGGAGGCCCAGGGGGGGCTAAGACCCAGTACTTC
few TRBJ2-1 TRBV6-5 NA CASSYRQDYNEQFF TGTGCCAGCAGTTACAGGCAGGACTACAATGAGCAGTTCTTC
NA TRBJ2-3 TRBV10-3 NA CATLGRSTDTQYF TGTGCCACCCTCGGGAGAAGCACAGATACGCAGTATTTT
many TRBJ2-3 TRBV3-1 NA CASSQTGRTQYF TGTGCCAGCAGCCAGACAGGGAGGACGCAGTATTTT
many TRBJ2-2 TRBV10-3 NA CAISEGPGANTGELFF TGTGCCATCAGTGAAGGTCCGGGGGCTAACACCGGGGAGCTGTTTTTT
NA TRBJ2-7 TRBV10-3 TRBD2 CAISESGSGRAHEQYF TGTGCCATCAGTGAGTCGGGTAGCGGGAGGGCCCACGAGCAGTACTTC
few TRBJ1-5 TRBV20-1 NA CSARDRALNQPQHF TGCAGTGCTAGAGATCGGGCGCTCAATCAGCCCCAGCATTTT
NA TRBJ1-1 TRBV3-1 NA CASSQVGLRASAFF TGTGCCAGCAGCCAAGTAGGCCTGAGGGCTTCAGCTTTCTTT
few TRBJ2-3 TRBV28 TRBD2 CASSTGLAGEADTQYF TGTGCCAGCAGTACGGGACTAGCGGGAGAGGCAGATACGCAGTATTTT
NA TRBJ2-5 TRBV10-3 NA CAISDGGAETQYF TGTGCCATCAGCGACGGGGGCGCGGAGACCCAGTACTTC
many TRBJ1-3 TRBV21-1 NA CASSKIRASGNTIYF TGTGCCAGCAGCAAGATTCGTGCCTCTGGAAACACCATATATTTT
few TRBJ1-2 TRBV12-3/TRBV12-4 NA CASSSGVYGYTF TGTGCCAGCAGCTCAGGTGTCTATGGCTACACCTTC
NA TRBJ2-3 TRBV20-1 NA CSATGLTPPDTQYF TGCAGTGCCACCGGACTAACCCCCCCAGATACGCAGTATTTT
NA TRBJ2-1 TRBV20-1 NA CSARSTGRYSYNEQFF TGCAGTGCTAGATCAACGGGACGCTACTCCTACAATGAGCAGTTCTTC
NA TRBJ1-1 TRBV2 NA CASTRLYTEAFF TGTGCCAGCACGAGGTTGTACACTGAAGCTTTCTTT
medium-sized TRBJ2-3 TRBV20-1 TRBD2 CSISGSLTDTQYF TGCAGTATTAGCGGGAGTCTAACAGATACGCAGTATTTT
NA TRBJ2-7 TRBV7-2 NA CASSSGGAAIYEQYF TGTGCCAGCAGCTCAGGGGGGGCGGCTATCTACGAGCAGTACTTC
many TRBJ2-3 TRBV7-9 NA CASSPTGRIADTQYF TGTGCCAGCAGCCCGACTGGTCGGATCGCAGATACGCAGTATTTT
NA TRBJ2-3 TRBV28 TRBD2 CASSGGGPGTDTQYF TGTGCCAGCAGTGGGGGAGGGCCAGGCACAGATACGCAGTATTTT
NA TRBJ2-7 TRBV5-6 NA CASSIRTVEGLAAEQYF TGTGCCAGCAGCATACGGACAGTCGAAGGGTTGGCTGCCGAGCAGTACTTC
many TRBJ2-7 TRBV20-1 NA CSARDGGYEQYF TGCAGTGCTAGAGATGGGGGTTACGAGCAGTACTTC
many TRBJ1-2 TRBV12-3/TRBV12-4 NA CASSFIGSGDGYTF TGTGCCAGCAGTTTTATCGGGTCAGGGGATGGCTACACCTTC
many TRBJ2-1 TRBV11-2 NA CASSPVKGTYNEQFF TGTGCCAGCAGCCCAGTAAAGGGAACCTACAATGAGCAGTTCTTC
NA TRBJ2-4 TRBV11-2 NA CASSSAKILAKNIQYF TGTGCCAGCAGCTCCGCGAAGATACTAGCCAAAAACATTCAGTACTTC
many TRBJ2-1 TRBV28 TRBD2 CASGSDTGGNEQFF TGTGCCAGCGGGTCGGATACCGGGGGGAATGAGCAGTTCTTC
few TRBJ2-5 TRBV18 NA CASSPLAFGHNQETQYF TGTGCCAGCTCACCCCTCGCTTTTGGACACAACCAAGAGACCCAGTACTTC
NA TRBJ2-7 TRBV5-1 NA CASSWTEVGEQYF TGCGCCAGCAGCTGGACGGAGGTAGGGGAGCAGTACTTC
few TRBJ2-1 TRBV4-2 NA CASSQISGGTYNEQFF TGTGCCAGCAGCCAAATATCCGGGGGGACATACAATGAGCAGTTCTTC
few TRBJ1-2 TRBV28 NA CASTKDRPHYGYTF TGTGCCAGCACCAAAGACCGACCCCACTATGGCTACACCTTC
NA TRBJ2-5 TRBV7-2 TRBD2 CASSPLGSGSQETQYF TGTGCCAGCAGCCCCCTGGGTAGCGGGAGTCAAGAGACCCAGTACTTC
many TRBJ2-1 TRBV9 NA CASSEGFESREQFF TGTGCCAGCAGCGAAGGGTTCGAATCGCGTGAGCAGTTCTTC
many TRBJ1-2 TRBV28 NA CAIGTLANYGYTF TGTGCCATCGGGACCTTAGCTAACTATGGCTACACCTTC
NA TRBJ1-2 TRBV6-1 NA CASSEQQGFYYGYTF TGTGCCAGCAGTGAACAACAGGGATTCTACTATGGCTACACCTTC
few TRBJ2-7 TRBV19 NA CASSISSNSYYEQYF TGTGCCAGTAGTATTAGTTCGAACAGCTACTACGAGCAGTACTTC
many TRBJ2-7 TRBV11-2 NA CASSLRSEQYF TGTGCCAGCAGCTTAAGGTCCGAGCAGTACTTC
NA TRBJ2-1 TRBV12-3/TRBV12-4 NA CASSPSVGLEQFF TGTGCCAGCAGTCCAAGCGTGGGGCTAGAGCAGTTCTTC
many TRBJ1-1 TRBV11-2 NA CASSLVAYTEAFF TGTGCCAGCAGCTTAGTAGCGTACACTGAAGCTTTCTTT
few TRBJ1-6 TRBV11-2 NA CASSLRGGSYNSPLHF TGTGCCAGCAGCTTAAGGGGGGGCTCCTATAATTCACCCCTCCACTTT
many TRBJ1-3 TRBV25-1 NA CASSETSGNTIYF TGTGCCAGCAGTGAAACATCGGGGAACACCATATATTTT
few TRBJ2-1 TRBV12-3/TRBV12-4 NA CASRVEGEQFF TGTGCCAGCAGAGTCGAGGGTGAGCAGTTCTTC
few TRBJ2-2 TRBV5-1 NA CASRFGHRNTGELFF TGCGCCAGCAGATTCGGTCACCGTAACACCGGGGAGCTGTTTTTT
NA TRBJ2-7 TRBV7-9 TRBD1 CASSSDRGEQYF TGTGCCAGCAGTTCCGACAGGGGCGAGCAGTACTTC
few TRBJ2-7 TRBV20-1 NA CSAKERPLSSYEQYF TGCAGTGCTAAGGAACGGCCCCTAAGCTCCTACGAGCAGTACTTC
few TRBJ1-3 TRBV2 TRBD1 CASTGVQGASGNTIYF TGTGCCAGCACCGGAGTACAGGGGGCTTCTGGAAACACCATATATTTT
once TRBJ2-2 TRBV6-2/TRBV6-3 NA CASRGFGPDTGELFF TGTGCCAGCAGGGGCTTTGGTCCCGACACCGGGGAGCTGTTTTTT
many TRBJ1-3 TRBV5-1 NA CASSVGHPSSGNTIYF TGCGCCAGCAGCGTGGGACACCCGAGCTCTGGAAACACCATATATTTT
few TRBJ2-3 TRBV12-3/TRBV12-4 NA CASTLLAGYTDTQYF TGTGCCAGCACACTGCTCGCGGGATATACAGATACGCAGTATTTT
few TRBJ1-1 TRBV27 TRBD1 CASRRRGLGNTEAFF TGTGCCAGCAGACGAAGGGGGCTTGGGAACACTGAAGCTTTCTTT
few TRBJ2-2 TRBV11-3 NA CASSTGFGGELFF TGTGCCAGCAGCACAGGGTTTGGCGGGGAGCTGTTTTTT
NA TRBJ1-4 TRBV27 NA CASSLSGSEKLFF TGTGCCAGCAGTTTGTCTGGCAGTGAAAAACTGTTTTTT
NA TRBJ1-2 TRBV20-1 NA CSASWQRGPSYGYTF TGCAGTGCTAGTTGGCAGAGAGGGCCGTCCTATGGCTACACCTTC
NA TRBJ2-7 TRBV14 NA CASSQVRVWGDEQYF TGTGCCAGCAGCCAAGTCCGGGTCTGGGGCGACGAGCAGTACTTC
few TRBJ2-4 TRBV11-2 TRBD1 CASSRTDRGQYF TGTGCCAGCAGCCGCACAGACAGGGGGCAGTACTTC
NA TRBJ2-7 TRBV12-2 NA CASRLEDDSTHEQYF TGTGCAAGTCGCTTAGAGGACGACAGCACCCACGAGCAGTACTTC
many TRBJ1-2 TRBV10-3 TRBD1 CAISLGQGDYGYTF TGTGCCATCAGCCTCGGACAGGGAGACTATGGCTACACCTTC
NA TRBJ2-7 TRBV28 TRBD2 CASSLGTTSYEQYF TGTGCCAGCAGTTTAGGGACTACCTCCTACGAGCAGTACTTC
few TRBJ2-2 TRBV6-1 TRBD1 CASSESTGGPGELFF TGTGCCAGCAGTGAAAGTACAGGGGGGCCCGGGGAGCTGTTTTTT